The rows below give T cell receptor beta chains drawn from one sample of a study of T cells in tumors after PD-1 blockade. This table comes from immunoSEQ multiplex PCR, and its TCRdb copy is limited to in-frame clones, with some not included. The repertoire holds about 2,600 clones, with 60% to 80% as singletons. Sequencing used tumor tissue, obtained after anti-PD-1 treatment. The receptors were sampled from a human donor with basal cell carcinoma. Both conserved end residues are part of each CDR3. Fields, in order: J gene, D gene, V gene, clone size, CDR3 DNA, CDR3 protein. A D gene is named only where the DNA matches it firmly. Clone size, where shown, is once, few, many, or a class for clones that have expanded.

TRBJ2-5 | . | TRBV28 | . | TGTGCCAGCAGTTTATGGACAGGCCCGTACCAAGAGACCCAGTACTTC | CASSLWTGPYQETQYF
TRBJ2-5 | . | TRBV2 | . | TGTGCCAGCAGTTTGAGCGACAGTCAAGAGACCCAGTACTTC | CASSLSDSQETQYF
TRBJ2-3 | TRBD2 | TRBV7-2 | . | TGTGCCAGCAGCTTACTTGCGGGGGGTAGCACAGATACGCAGTATTTT | CASSLLAGGSTDTQYF
TRBJ2-4 | . | TRBV6-6 | . | TGTGCCACCCGGGACACAGCCAAAAACATTCAGTACTTC | CATRDTAKNIQYF
TRBJ2-1 | . | TRBV20-1 | . | TGCAGTGCTAGTAGGCCAGGGGCGGGAGATGAGCAGTTCTTC | CSASRPGAGDEQFF
TRBJ2-4 | TRBD1 | TRBV28 | few | TGTGCCAGCAGTTTCCAGGGGGCGAGGAACATTCAGTACTTC | CASSFQGARNIQYF
TRBJ2-7 | . | TRBV15 | . | TGTGCCACCAGCCCAGCTCGGAACAGGAACGAGCAGTACTTC | CATSPARNRNEQYF
TRBJ1-3 | . | TRBV6-2/TRBV6-3 | . | TGTGCCAGCAGTTACCGAATTTATGGACGGATCTCTGGAAACACCATATATTTT | CASSYRIYGRISGNTIYF
TRBJ1-5 | . | TRBV28 | . | TGTGCCAGCAGTTTAGGGTGGGGGGCCGATCAGCCCCAGCATTTT | CASSLGWGADQPQHF
TRBJ2-1 | . | TRBV29-1 | . | TGCAGCGTTGAATCTGTCAGGGTTCTCAATGAGCAGTTCTTC | CSVESVRVLNEQFF
TRBJ1-1 | TRBD1 | TRBV5-4 | . | TGTGCCAGCAGCTCCACGCAGGGGGAAAGCACTGAAGCTTTCTTT | CASSSTQGESTEAFF
TRBJ2-1 | TRBD2 | TRBV30 | . | TGTGCCTGGAGTGTATGGACTAGTGACTACAATGAGCAGTTCTTC | CAWSVWTSDYNEQFF
TRBJ1-1 | . | TRBV28 | . | TGTGCCAGCAGAGACAGACTTAACACTGAAGCTTTCTTT | CASRDRLNTEAFF
TRBJ2-3 | TRBD2 | TRBV15 | few | TGTGCCACCAGCAGTGACGCGGGGGGTTTCGACACAGATACGCAGTATTTT | CATSSDAGGFDTDTQYF
TRBJ2-7 | . | TRBV5-1 | . | TGCGCCAGCAGCTCATCCCGGGCGGACCCTCAGTACTTC | CASSSSRADPQYF
TRBJ1-6 | . | TRBV4-3 | once | TGCGCCAGCAGCCAACGAACCGGGGGCGAAAATTCACCCCTCCACTTT | CASSQRTGGENSPLHF
TRBJ1-2 | . | TRBV2 | . | TGTGCCAGCAGTGTGGGGGGCCTCTATGGCTACACCTTC | CASSVGGLYGYTF
TRBJ2-2 | . | TRBV12-3/TRBV12-4 | . | TGTGCCAGCAGTTACCTTACCGGGGAGCTGTTTTTT | CASSYLTGELFF
TRBJ1-2 | . | TRBV5-5 | . | TGTGCCAGCACCGATCCCGGGACGCTCGCGTCCTATGGCTACACCTTC | CASTDPGTLASYGYTF
TRBJ1-2 | . | TRBV5-6 | . | TGTGCCAGCAGCTTGGGGCCGGGCGGTAACTATGGCTACACCTTC | CASSLGPGGNYGYTF
TRBJ1-2 | . | TRBV5-1 | . | TGCGCCAGCAGCCCATCGACAGGCGGAGGGGGGGCTTATGGCTACACCTTC | CASSPSTGGGGAYGYTF
TRBJ1-3 | . | TRBV4-3 | few | TGCGCCAGCAGCCAAGAGGAGGTTGGGATAACTGGAAACACCATATATTTT | CASSQEEVGITGNTIYF
TRBJ2-3 | . | TRBV4-2 | few | TGTGCCAGCAGCCAAGTCGGCGATTTCACAGATACGCAGTATTTT | CASSQVGDFTDTQYF
TRBJ1-3 | . | TRBV30 | . | TGTGCCTGGAGCCGAGGAAACACCATATATTTT | CAWSRGNTIYF
TRBJ1-5 | . | TRBV4-1 | few | TGCGCCAGCAGCCAAAGCCCTGGACAGTCTAGCAATCAGCCCCAGCATTTT | CASSQSPGQSSNQPQHF
TRBJ1-4 | TRBD1 | TRBV5-1 | . | TGCGCCAGCAGCTTGGTCCAGGGGGGCGAAAAACTGTTTTTT | CASSLVQGGEKLFF
TRBJ1-2 | TRBD1 | TRBV5-5 | . | TGTGCCAGCAGCCTGACAGGGGGAGGTGGCTACACCTTC | CASSLTGGGGYTF
TRBJ2-2 | . | TRBV28 | . | TGTGCCAGCAGTTTAGGACTTGACACCGGGGAGCTGTTTTTT | CASSLGLDTGELFF
TRBJ2-7 | . | TRBV27 | once | TGTGCCAGCAGTATCCGGCAGGGAGGTAACTACGAGCAGTACTTC | CASSIRQGGNYEQYF
TRBJ2-3 | TRBD2 | TRBV5-1 | . | TGCGCCAGCAGCTTGGCCGGGCTAGCGGGAGCAGGAGATACGCAGTATTTT | CASSLAGLAGAGDTQYF
TRBJ2-7 | TRBD1 | TRBV7-2 | few | TGTGCCAGCAGCTCGACAGGGATCAGGACCTACGAGCAGTACTTC | CASSSTGIRTYEQYF